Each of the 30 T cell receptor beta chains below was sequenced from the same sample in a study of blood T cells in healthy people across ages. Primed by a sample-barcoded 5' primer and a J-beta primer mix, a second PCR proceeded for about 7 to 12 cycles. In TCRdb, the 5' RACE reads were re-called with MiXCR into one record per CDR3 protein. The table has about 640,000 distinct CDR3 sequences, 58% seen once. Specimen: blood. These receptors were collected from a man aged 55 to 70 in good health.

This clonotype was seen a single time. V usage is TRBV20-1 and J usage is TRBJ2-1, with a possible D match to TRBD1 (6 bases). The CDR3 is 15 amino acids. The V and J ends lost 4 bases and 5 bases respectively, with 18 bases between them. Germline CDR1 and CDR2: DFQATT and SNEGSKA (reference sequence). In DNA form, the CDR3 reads TGCAGTGCTAAAAGTGGTGTACAGGGAGACAATGAGCAGTTCTTC. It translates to CSAKSGVQGDNEQFF.

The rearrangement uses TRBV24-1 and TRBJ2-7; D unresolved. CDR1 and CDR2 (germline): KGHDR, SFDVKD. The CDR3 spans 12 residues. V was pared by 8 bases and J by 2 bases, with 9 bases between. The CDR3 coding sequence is TGTGCCACCACCTCATCTCCCTACGAGCAGTACTTC. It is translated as CATTSSPYEQYF.

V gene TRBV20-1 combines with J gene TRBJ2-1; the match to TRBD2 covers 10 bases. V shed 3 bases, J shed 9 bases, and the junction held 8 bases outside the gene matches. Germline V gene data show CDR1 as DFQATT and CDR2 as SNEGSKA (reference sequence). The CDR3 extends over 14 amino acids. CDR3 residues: CSASSGGALGEQFF. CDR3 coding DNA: TGCAGTGCTAGCAGCGGGGGGGCGTTGGGTGAGCAGTTCTTC.

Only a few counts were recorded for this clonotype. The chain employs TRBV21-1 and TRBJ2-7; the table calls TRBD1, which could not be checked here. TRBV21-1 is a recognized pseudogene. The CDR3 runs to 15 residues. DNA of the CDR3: TGTGCCAGCACTTGCTGGGGGGAGAGCTCCTACGAGCAGTACTTC. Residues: CASTCWGESSYEQYF.

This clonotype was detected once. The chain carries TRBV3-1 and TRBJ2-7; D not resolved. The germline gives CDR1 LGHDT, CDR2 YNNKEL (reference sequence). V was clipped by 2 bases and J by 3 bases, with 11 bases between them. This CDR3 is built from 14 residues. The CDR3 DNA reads TGTGCCAGCAGCCAAAGGGTTCTGGACTACGAGCAGTACTTC. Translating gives CASSQRVLDYEQYF.

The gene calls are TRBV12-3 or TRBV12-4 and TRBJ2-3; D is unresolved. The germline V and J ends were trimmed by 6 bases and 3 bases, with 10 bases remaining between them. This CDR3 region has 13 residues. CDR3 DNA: TGTGCCAGCAGCATCAGGTATACAGATACGCAGTATTTT. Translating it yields CASSIRYTDTQYF.

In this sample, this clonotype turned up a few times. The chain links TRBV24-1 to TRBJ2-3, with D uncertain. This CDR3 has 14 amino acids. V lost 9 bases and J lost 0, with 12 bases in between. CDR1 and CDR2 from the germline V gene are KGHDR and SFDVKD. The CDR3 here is CATAAEPSTDTQYF. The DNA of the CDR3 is TGTGCCACCGCAGCCGAGCCTAGCACAGATACGCAGTATTTT.

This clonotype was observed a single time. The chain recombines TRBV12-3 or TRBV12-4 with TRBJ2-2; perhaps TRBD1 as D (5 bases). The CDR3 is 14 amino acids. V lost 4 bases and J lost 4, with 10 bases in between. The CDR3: CASSWGRVTGELFF. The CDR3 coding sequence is TGTGCCAGCAGTTGGGGCAGGGTCACCGGGGAGCTGTTTTTT.

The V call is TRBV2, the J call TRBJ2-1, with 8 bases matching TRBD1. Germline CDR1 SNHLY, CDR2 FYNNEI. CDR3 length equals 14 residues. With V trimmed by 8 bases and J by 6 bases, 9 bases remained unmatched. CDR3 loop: CASGRDRTTNEQFF. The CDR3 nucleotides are TGTGCCAGCGGGCGGGACAGGACCACCAATGAGCAGTTCTTC.

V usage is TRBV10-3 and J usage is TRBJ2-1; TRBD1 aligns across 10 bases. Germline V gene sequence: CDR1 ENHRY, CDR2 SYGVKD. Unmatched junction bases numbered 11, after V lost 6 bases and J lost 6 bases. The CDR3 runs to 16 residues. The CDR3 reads CAIRPNGTGVFNEQFF. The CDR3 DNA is TGTGCCATCAGACCAAACGGGACAGGGGTATTCAATGAGCAGTTCTTC.

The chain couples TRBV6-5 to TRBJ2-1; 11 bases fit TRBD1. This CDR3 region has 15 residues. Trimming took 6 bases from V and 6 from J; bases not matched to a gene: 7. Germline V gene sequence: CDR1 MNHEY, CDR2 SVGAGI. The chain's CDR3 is CASRPRDRGGNEQFF. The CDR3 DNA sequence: TGTGCCAGCAGACCCCGGGACAGGGGGGGCAATGAGCAGTTCTTC.

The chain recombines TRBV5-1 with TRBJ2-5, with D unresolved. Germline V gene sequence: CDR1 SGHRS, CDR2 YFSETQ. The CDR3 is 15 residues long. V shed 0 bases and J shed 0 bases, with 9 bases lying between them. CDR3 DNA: TGCGCCAGCAGCTTGGAAGGGCAGGACCAAGAGACCCAGTACTTC. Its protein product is CASSLEGQDQETQYF.

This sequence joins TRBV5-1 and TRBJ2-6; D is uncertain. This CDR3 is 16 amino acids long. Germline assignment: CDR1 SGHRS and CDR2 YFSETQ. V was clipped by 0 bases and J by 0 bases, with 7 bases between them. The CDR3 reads CASSLEWSSGANVLTF. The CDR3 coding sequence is TGCGCCAGCAGCTTGGAATGGAGCTCTGGGGCCAACGTCCTGACTTTC. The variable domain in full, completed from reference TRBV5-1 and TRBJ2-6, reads KAGVTQTPRYLIKTRGQQVTLSCSPISGHRSVSWYQQTPGQGLQFLFEYFSETQRNKGNFPGRFSGRQFSNSRSEMNVSTLELGDSALYLCASSLEWSSGANVLTFGAGSRLTVL.

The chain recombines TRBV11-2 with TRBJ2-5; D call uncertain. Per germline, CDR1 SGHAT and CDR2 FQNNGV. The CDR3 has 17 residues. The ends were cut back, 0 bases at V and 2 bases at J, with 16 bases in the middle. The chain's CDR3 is CASSLDGWASSQETQYF. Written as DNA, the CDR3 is TGTGCCAGCAGCTTAGACGGTTGGGCTTCCTCTCAAGAGACCCAGTACTTC.

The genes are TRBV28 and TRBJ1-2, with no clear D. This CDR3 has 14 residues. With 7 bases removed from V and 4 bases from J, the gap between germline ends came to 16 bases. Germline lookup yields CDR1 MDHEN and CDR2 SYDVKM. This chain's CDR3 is CASTQIGPAYGYTF. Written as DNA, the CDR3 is TGTGCCAGCACCCAGATTGGGCCAGCCTATGGCTACACCTTC.

CDR3 in amino acids: CASSLGGLAGMETQYF. The CDR3 coding sequence is TGTGCCAGCAGTTTGGGGGGACTAGCGGGGATGGAGACCCAGTACTTC. The rearrangement uses TRBV12-3 or TRBV12-4 and TRBJ2-7, with 13 bases lining up with TRBD2. Gene TRBJ2-5 matches the end of the DNA better, so the J call may be wrong. The CDR3 contains 16 residues.

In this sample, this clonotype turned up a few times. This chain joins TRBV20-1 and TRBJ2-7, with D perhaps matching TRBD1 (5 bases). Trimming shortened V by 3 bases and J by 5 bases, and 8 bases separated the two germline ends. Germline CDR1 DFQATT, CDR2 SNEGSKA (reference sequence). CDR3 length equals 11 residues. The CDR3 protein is CSASRVNEQYF. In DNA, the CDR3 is TGCAGTGCTAGCAGGGTCAACGAGCAGTACTTC.

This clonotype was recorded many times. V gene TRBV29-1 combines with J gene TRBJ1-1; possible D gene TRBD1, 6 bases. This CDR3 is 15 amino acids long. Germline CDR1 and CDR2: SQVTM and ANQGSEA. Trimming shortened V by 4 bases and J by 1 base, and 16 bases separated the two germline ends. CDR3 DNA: TGCAGCGTTGTTCGGCAGGGGCTCTGGAACACTGAAGCTTTCTTT. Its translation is CSVVRQGLWNTEAFF.

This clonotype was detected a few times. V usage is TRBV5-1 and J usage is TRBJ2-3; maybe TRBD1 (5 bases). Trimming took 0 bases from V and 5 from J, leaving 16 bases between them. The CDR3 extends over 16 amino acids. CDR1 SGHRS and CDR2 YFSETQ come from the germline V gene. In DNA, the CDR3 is TGCGCCAGCAGCTTGGACCGCCCAACTCAGGGAGATACGCAGTATTTT. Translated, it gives CASSLDRPTQGDTQYF.

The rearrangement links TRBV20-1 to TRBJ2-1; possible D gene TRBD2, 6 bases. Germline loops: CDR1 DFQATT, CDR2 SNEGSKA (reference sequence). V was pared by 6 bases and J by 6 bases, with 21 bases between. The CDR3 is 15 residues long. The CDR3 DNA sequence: TGCAGTGCAACCGGAGGGGCGGAGGGAACCAATGAGCAGTTCTTC. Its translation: CSATGGAEGTNEQFF.

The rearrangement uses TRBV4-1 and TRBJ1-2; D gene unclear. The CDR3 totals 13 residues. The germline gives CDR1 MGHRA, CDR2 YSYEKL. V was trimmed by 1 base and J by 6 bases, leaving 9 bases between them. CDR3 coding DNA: TGCGCCAGCAGCCAAGGTTTAGGCAATGGCTACACCTTC. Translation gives CASSQGLGNGYTF.

In DNA form, the CDR3 reads TGTGCCATCAGAAGGACTAGCGGGGTGGAGACCCAGTACTTC. It is translated as CAIRRTSGVETQYF. The V gene is TRBV10-3, the J gene TRBJ2-5, with 12 bases lining up with TRBD2. J gave up 5 bases and V 6 bases, and 4 bases lay outside the gene matches. Germline V gene data show CDR1 as ENHRY and CDR2 as SYGVKD. The CDR3 length is 14 residues.

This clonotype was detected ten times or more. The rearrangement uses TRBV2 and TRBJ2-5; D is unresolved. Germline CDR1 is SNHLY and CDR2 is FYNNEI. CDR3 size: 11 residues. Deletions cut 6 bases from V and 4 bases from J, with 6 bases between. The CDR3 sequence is CASRGGETQYF. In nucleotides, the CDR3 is TGTGCCAGCAGAGGCGGAGAGACCCAGTACTTC.

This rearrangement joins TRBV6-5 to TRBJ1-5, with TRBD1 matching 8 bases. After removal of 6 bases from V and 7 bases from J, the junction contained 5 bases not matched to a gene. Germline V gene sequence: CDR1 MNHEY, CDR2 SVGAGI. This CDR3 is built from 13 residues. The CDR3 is CASSRTGFQPQHF. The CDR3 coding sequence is TGTGCCAGCAGCCGGACAGGGTTCCAGCCCCAGCATTTT.

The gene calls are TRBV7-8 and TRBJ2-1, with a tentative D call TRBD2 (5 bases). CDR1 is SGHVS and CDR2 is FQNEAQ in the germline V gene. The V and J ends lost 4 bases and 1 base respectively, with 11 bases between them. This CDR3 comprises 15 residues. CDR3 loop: CASSSLSVSYNEQFF. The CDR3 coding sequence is TGTGCCAGCAGCTCCCTTAGCGTTTCCTACAATGAGCAGTTCTTC.

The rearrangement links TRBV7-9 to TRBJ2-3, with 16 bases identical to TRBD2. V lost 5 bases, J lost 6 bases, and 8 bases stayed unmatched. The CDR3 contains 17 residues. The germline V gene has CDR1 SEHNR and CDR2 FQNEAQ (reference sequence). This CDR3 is CASSEGTSGGAGDTQYF. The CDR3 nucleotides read TGTGCCAGCAGCGAAGGGACTAGCGGGGGGGCCGGGGATACGCAGTATTTT. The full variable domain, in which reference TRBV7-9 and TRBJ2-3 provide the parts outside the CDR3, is DTGVSQNPRHKITKRGQNVTFRCDPISEHNRLYWYRQTLGQGPEFLTYFQNEAQLEKSRLLSDRFSAERPKGSFSTLEIQRTEQGDSAMYLCASSEGTSGGAGDTQYFGPGTRLTVL.

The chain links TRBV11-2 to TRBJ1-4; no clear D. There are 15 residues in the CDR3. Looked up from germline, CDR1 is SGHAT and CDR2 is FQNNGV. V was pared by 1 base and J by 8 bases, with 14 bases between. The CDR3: CASSLGRLSAEKLFF. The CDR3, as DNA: TGTGCCAGCAGCTTAGGACGCCTAAGTGCGGAAAAACTGTTTTTT.

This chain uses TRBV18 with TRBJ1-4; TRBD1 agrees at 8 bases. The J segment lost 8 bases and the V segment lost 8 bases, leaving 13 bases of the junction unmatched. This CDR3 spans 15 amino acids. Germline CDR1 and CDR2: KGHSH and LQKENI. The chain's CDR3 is CASTTGGTGREKLFF. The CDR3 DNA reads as TGTGCCAGCACCACGGGCGGGACAGGCAGAGAAAAACTGTTTTTT.

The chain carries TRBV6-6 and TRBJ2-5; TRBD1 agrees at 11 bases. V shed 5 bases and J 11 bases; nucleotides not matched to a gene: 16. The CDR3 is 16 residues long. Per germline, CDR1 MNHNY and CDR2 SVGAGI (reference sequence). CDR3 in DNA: TGTGCCAGCAGTACCAACCGGGACAGGGGGAGGAATGAGCAGTACTTC. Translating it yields CASSTNRDRGRNEQYF.

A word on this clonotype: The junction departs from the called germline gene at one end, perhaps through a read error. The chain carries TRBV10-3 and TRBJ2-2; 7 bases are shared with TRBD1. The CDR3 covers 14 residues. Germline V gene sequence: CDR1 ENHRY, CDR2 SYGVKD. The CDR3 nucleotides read TGTGCCAGCAGTCCCGGGACAGCCGCCGGGGAGCTGTTTTTT. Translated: CASSPGTAAGELFF.